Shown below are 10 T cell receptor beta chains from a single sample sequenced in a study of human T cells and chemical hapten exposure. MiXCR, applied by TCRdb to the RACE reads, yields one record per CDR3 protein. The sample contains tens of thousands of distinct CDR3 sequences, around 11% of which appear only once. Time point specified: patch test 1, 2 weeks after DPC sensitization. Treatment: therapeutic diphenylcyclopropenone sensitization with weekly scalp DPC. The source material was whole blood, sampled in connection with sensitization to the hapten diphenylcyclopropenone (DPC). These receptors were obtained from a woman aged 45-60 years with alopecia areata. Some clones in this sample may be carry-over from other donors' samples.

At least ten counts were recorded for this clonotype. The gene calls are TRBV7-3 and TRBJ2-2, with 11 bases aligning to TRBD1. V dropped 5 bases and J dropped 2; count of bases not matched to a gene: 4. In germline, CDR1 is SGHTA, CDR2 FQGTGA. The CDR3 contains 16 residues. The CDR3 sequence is CASSGGTGGNTGELFF. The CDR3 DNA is TGTGCCAGCAGCGGAGGGACAGGGGGTAACACCGGGGAGCTGTTTTTT.

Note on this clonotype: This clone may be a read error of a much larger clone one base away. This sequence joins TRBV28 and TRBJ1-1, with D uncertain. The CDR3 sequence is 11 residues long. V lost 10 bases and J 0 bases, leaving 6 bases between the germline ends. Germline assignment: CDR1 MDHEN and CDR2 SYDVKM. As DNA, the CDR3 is TGTGCCAACAAAATGAACACTGAAGCTTTCTTT. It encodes CANKMNTEAFF.

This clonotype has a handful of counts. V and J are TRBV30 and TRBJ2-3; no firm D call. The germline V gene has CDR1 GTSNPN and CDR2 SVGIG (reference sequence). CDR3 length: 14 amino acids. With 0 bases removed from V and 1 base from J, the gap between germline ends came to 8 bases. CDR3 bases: TGTGCCTGGAGTGTATCTGGGGGCACAGATACGCAGTATTTT. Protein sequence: CAWSVSGGTDTQYF. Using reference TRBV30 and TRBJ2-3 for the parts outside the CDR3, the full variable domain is SQTIHQWPATLVQPVGSPLSLECTVEGTSNPNLYWYRQAAGRGLQLLFYSVGIGQISSEVPQNLSASRPQDRQFILSSKKLLLSDSGFYLCAWSVSGGTDTQYFGPGTRLTVL.

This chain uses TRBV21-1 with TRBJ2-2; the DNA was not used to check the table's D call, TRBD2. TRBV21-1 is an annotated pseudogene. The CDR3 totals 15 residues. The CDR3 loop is CASSKARGDTGELFF. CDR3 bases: TGTGCCAGCAGCAAAGCGCGGGGAGACACCGGGGAGCTGTTTTTT.

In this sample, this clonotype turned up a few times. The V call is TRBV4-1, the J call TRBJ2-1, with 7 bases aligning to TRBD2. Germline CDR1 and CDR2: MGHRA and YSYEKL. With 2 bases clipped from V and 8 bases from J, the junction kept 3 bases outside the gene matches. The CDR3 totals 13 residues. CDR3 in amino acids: CASSQLREHEQFF. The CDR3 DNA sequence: TGCGCCAGCAGCCAACTGCGGGAGCATGAGCAGTTCTTC.

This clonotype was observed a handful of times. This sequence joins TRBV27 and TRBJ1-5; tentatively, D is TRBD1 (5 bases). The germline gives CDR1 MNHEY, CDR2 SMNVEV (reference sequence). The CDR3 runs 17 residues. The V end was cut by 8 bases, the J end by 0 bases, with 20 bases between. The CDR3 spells CASRERGTLYSNQPQHF. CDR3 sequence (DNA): TGTGCCAGCCGCGAACGGGGCACCCTGTATAGCAATCAGCCCCAGCATTTT.

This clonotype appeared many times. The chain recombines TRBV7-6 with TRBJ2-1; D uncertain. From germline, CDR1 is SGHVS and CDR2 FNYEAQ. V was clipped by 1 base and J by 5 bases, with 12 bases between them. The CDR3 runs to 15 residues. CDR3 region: CASSLVSDSNNEQFF. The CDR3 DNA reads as TGTGCCAGCAGCTTAGTGTCAGACTCGAACAATGAGCAGTTCTTC.

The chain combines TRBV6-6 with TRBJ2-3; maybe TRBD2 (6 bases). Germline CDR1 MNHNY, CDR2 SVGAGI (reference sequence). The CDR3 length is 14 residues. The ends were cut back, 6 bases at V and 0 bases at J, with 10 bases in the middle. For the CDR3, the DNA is TGTGCCAGCAGCATCGGGACTAGCACAGATACGCAGTATTTT. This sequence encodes CASSIGTSTDTQYF.

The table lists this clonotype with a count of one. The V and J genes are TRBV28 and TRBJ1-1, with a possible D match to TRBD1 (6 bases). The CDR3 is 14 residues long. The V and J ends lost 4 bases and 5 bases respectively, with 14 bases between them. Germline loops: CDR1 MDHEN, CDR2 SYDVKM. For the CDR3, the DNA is TGTGCCAGCAGTTCCCCCCCAGGGGCGACTGAAGCTTTCTTT. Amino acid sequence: CASSSPPGATEAFF.

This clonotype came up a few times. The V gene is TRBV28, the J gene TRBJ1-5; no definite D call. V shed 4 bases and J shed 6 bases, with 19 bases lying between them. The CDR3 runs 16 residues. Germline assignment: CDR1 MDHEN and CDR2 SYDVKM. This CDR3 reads CASSWTKGSNRQPQHF. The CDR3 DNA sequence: TGTGCCAGCAGTTGGACGAAAGGGTCTAATCGTCAGCCCCAGCATTTT.